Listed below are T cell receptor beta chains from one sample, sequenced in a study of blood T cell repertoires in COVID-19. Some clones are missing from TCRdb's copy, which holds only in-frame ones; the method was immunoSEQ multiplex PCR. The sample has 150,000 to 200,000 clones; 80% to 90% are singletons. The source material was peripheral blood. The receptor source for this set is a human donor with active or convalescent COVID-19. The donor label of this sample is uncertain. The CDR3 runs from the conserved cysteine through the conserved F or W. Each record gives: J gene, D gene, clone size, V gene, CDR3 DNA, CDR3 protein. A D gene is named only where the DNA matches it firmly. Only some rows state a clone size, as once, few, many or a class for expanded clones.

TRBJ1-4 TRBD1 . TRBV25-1 TGTGCCAGCAGTAGGCCTGGCCGGGACAGGAGACGCGGTGAAAAACTGTTTTTT CASSRPGRDRRRGEKLFF
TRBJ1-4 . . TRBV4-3 TGCGCCAGCAGCCAAAGTTGGTTTGGCGGATCTTCAACTAATGAAAAACTGTTTTTT CASSQSWFGGSSTNEKLFF
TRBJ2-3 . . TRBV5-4 TGTGCCAGCAGCGTACTAGGCACAGATACGCAGTATTTT CASSVLGTDTQYF
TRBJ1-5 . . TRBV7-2 TGTGCCAGCAGCTTATATACTCATCAGCCCCAGCATTTT CASSLYTHQPQHF
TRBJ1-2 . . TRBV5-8 TGTGCCAGCAGCTTGGGAGGGAACTATGGCTACACCTTC CASSLGGNYGYTF
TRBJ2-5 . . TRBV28 TGTGCCAGCAGCCCCGGGCACGGGAAAGAGACCCAGTACTTC CASSPGHGKETQYF
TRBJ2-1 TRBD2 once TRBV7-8 TGTGCCAGCAGCTTAGATCTGCGGGAGGTTTACAATGAGCAGTTCTTC CASSLDLREVYNEQFF
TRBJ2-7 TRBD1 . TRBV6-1 TGTGCCAGCAGTGAAGGGACAGGCGACCCCGAGCAGTACTTC CASSEGTGDPEQYF
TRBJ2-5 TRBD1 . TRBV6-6 TGTGCCAGCCGCAGGGGGGAGACCCAGTACTTC CASRRGETQYF
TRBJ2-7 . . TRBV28 TGTGCCAGCAGTTTACCGGGGTTCTCCTACGAGCAGTACTTC CASSLPGFSYEQYF